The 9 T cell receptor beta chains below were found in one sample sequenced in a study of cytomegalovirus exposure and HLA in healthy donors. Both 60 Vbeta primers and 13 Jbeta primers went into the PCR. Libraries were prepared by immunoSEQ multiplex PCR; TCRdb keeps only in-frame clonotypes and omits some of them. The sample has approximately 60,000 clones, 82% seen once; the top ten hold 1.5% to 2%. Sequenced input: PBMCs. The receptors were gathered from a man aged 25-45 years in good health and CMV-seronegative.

The CDR3 reads CASSKPGVSYEQYF. The CDR3 DNA reads as TGTGCCAGTAGTAAACCGGGGGTCTCCTACGAGCAGTACTTC. The chain couples TRBV19 to TRBJ2-7; tentatively, D is TRBD2 (6 bases). Trimming stripped 4 bases from V and 0 bases from J, with 10 bases between. There are 14 residues in the CDR3. Germline lookup yields CDR1 LNHDA and CDR2 SQIVND (reference sequence).

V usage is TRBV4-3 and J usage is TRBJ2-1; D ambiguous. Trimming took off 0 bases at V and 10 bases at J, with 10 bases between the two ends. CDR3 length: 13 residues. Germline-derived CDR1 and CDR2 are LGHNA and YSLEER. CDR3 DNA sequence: TGCGCCAGCAGCCAAGAGCGAAAACGAGAGCAGTTCTTC. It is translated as CASSQERKREQFF.

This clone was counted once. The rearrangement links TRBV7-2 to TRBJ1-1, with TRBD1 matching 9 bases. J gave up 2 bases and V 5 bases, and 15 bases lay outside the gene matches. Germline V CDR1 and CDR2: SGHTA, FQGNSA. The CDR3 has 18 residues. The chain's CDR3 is CASSKKLRTGVVNTEAFF. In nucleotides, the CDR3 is TGTGCCAGCAGCAAAAAGCTTCGGACAGGGGTTGTTAACACTGAAGCTTTCTTT.

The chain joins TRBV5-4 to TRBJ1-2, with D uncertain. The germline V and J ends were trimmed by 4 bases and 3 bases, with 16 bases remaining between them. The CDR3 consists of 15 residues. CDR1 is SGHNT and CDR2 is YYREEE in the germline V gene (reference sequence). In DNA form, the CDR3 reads TGTGCCAGCAGCCCCCTCCATTCCTTAGACTATGGCTACACCTTC. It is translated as CASSPLHSLDYGYTF.

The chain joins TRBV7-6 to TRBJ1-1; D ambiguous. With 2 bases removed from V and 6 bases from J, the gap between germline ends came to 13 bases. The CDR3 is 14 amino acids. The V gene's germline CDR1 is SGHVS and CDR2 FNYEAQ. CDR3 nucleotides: TGTGCCAGCAGCTTACTTGGGCTTGGCGCTGAAGCTTTCTTT. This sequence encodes CASSLLGLGAEAFF.

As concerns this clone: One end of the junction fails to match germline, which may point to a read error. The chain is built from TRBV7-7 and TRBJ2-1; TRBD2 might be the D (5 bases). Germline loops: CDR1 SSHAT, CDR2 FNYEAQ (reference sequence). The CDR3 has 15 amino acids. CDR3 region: CASSSGRGSYNEQFF. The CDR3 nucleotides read TGTGCTAGCAGCTCGGGTCGGGGCTCCTACAATGAGCAGTTCTTC.

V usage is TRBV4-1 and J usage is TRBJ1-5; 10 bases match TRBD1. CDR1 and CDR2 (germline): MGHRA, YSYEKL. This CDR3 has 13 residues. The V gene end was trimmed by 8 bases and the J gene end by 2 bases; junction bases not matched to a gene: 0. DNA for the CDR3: TGCGCCAGCGGGACAGGGGGCAATCAGCCCCAGCATTTT. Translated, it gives CASGTGGNQPQHF.

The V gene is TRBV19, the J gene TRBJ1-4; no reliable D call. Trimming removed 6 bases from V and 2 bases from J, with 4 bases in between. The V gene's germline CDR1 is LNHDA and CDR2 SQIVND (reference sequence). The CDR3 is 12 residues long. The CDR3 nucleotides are TGTGCCAGTAGCCCTACTAATGAAAAACTGTTTTTT. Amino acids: CASSPTNEKLFF.

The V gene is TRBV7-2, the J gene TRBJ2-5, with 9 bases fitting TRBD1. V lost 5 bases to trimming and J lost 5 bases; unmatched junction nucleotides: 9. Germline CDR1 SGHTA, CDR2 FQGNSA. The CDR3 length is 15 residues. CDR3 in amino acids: CASSPKQGARETQYF. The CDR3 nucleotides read TGTGCCAGCAGCCCCAAACAGGGGGCGCGTGAGACCCAGTACTTC.